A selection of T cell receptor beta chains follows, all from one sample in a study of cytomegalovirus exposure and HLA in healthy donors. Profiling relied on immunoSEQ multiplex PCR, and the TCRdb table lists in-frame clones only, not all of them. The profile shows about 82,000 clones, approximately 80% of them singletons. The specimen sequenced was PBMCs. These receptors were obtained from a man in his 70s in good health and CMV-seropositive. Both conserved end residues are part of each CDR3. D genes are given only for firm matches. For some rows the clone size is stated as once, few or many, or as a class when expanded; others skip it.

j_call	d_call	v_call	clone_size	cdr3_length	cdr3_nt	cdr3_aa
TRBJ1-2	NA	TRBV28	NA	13	TGTGCCAGCAGTGCCCCGGCAGGCTATGGCTACACCTTC	CASSAPAGYGYTF
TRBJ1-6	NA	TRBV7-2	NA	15	TGTGCCAGCAGCTTTTCTGAACAGGTCAATTCACCCCTCCACTTT	CASSFSEQVNSPLHF
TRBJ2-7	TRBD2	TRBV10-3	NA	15	TGTGCCATCAGAGAATCCGGGACTAGCGGCTACGAGCAGTACTTC	CAIRESGTSGYEQYF
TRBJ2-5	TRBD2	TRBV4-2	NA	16	TGTGCCAGCAGCCCGCTCACTAGCGGGGGTCGCGAGACCCAGTACTTC	CASSPLTSGGRETQYF
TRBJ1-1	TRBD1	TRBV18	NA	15	TGTGCCAGCTCGACCCGTGACAGGGGGGCGACTGAAGCTTTCTTT	CASSTRDRGATEAFF
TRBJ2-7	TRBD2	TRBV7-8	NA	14	TGTGCCAGCAGCCCTAGCGGGGGCCCTTACGAGCAGTACTTC	CASSPSGGPYEQYF
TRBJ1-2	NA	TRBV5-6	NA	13	TGTGCCAGCAGCCTCGTACTGGGGCAAGGCTACACCTTC	CASSLVLGQGYTF
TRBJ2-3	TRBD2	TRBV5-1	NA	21	TGCGCCAGCAGCTTGGGCCCGGGACTAGCGGGAGATCGTTGGAGCACAGATACGCAGTATTTT	CASSLGPGLAGDRWSTDTQYF
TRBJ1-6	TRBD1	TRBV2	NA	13	TGTGCCAAACAGGGGACCCATAATTCACCCCTCCACTTT	CAKQGTHNSPLHF
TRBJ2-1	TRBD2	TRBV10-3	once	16	TGTGCCATCAGTGAACCGGGACTAGCGGGAGACAATGAGCAGTTCTTC	CAISEPGLAGDNEQFF
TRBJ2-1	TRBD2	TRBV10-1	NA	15	TGCGCCAGCTCCCCGAGCGGGGGGGCCTACAATGAGCAGTTCTTC	CASSPSGGAYNEQFF
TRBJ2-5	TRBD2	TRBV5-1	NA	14	TGCGCCAGCAGCACAAGCGGGGCGGGGGAGACCCAGTACTTC	CASSTSGAGETQYF
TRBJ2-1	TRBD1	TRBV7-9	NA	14	TGTGCCAGCGCGACAGGGGGCAAGAGAGATGAGCAGTTCTTC	CASATGGKRDEQFF
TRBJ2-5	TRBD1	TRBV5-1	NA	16	TGCGCCAGCAGCTTGGTGCCAGGGGGAGAATACGGGACCCAGTACTTC	CASSLVPGGEYGTQYF
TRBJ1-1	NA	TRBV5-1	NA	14	TGCGCCAGCAGCTTGGGGGACGGGGGGGATGAAGCTTTCTTT	CASSLGDGGDEAFF
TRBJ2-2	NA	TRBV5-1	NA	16	TGCGCCAGCAGATTAGAGCAGGGGATCGACACCGGGGAGCTGTTTTTT	CASRLEQGIDTGELFF
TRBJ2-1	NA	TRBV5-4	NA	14	TGTGCCAGCAGCTTGACAGGAGGGTACAATGAGCAGTTCTTC	CASSLTGGYNEQFF
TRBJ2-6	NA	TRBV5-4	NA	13	TGTGCCAGCAGGACTGGTGGGGCCAACGTCCTGACTTTC	CASRTGGANVLTF
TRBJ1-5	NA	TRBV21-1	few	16	TGTGCCAGCAGCAAATGTACAATACATAGCAATCAGCCCCAGCATTTT	CASSKCTIHSNQPQHF
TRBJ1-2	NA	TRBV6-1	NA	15	TGTGCCAGCAGTTTAACAGGAGCGAATAACTATGGCTACACCTTC	CASSLTGANNYGYTF
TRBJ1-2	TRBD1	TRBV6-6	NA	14	TGTGCCAGCAGTCTCCAGACAGGGGACTATGGCTACACCTTC	CASSLQTGDYGYTF
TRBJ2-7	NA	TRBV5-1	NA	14	TGCGCCAGCAGCTCTGGCGGAGGGGGCGACGAGCAGTACTTC	CASSSGGGGDEQYF
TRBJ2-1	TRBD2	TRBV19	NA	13	TGTGCCAGTAGTTCCGGACTAGCCAGTGAGCAGTTCTTC	CASSSGLASEQFF
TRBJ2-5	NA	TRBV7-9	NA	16	TGTGCCAGCAGCCCGCGTTGGGGCCGGGAGCAAGAGACCCAGTACTTC	CASSPRWGREQETQYF
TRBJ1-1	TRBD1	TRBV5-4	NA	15	TGTGCCAGCAGCTCATACAGGGGGACGAACACTGAAGCTTTCTTT	CASSSYRGTNTEAFF
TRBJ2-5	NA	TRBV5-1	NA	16	TGCGCCAGCAGCTTGGCCAGGGGAGGGCGCCAAGAGACCCAGTACTTC	CASSLARGGRQETQYF
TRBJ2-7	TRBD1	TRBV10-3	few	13	TGTGCCATTAGACAGGGGGCGGCCTACGAGCAGTACTTC	CAIRQGAAYEQYF
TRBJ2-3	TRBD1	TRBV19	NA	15	TGTGCCAGTAGATTACAGGGGGGAGTCACAGATACGCAGTATTTT	CASRLQGGVTDTQYF